This entry is about one T cell receptor (beta chain). Data came from immunoSEQ multiplex PCR; TCRdb stores just in-frame clones and leaves some out. This sample yields under 250,000 clones, of which about 90% are seen a single time; around 0.84% belongs to the top ten. These data are taken from a study of blood T cell repertoires in COVID-19. CDR3 length: 13 residues. V dropped 7 bases and J dropped 6 bases, with 13 bases sitting between them. This chain connects TRBV12-3 or TRBV12-4 to TRBJ2-1, with D maybe TRBD2 (6 bases). The TCR comes from a man aged 55 to 70 with COVID-19, enrolled during active disease. The sample taken for sequencing was peripheral blood. CDR3 DNA sequence: TGTGCCAGCAACCACCGGCGGGGCAATGAGCAGTTCTTC. Protein product: CASNHRRGNEQFF.